One sample yielded the 8 T cell receptor beta chains listed below, sequenced in a study of T cells after yellow fever vaccination. One entry per CDR3 protein results from TCRdb running MiXCR on the 5' RACE reads. The profile shows 100,000 to 150,000 distinct CDR3 sequences, approximately 7% of them singletons. Sample: CD4+ T cells sorted from PBMCs, taken approximately 11 days after the first yellow fever vaccination. Receptors originate from a man younger than 35 who received the YFV17D yellow fever vaccine.

This clonotype was counted many times. The V call is TRBV12-3 or TRBV12-4, the J call TRBJ2-5, with D perhaps matching TRBD2 (7 bases). The CDR3 is made up of 17 amino acids. V dropped 5 bases and J dropped 1 base, with 20 bases sitting between them. CDR3 in DNA: TGTGCCAGCAGTCCTCACCTGGCGGGGGCCCTCCAAGAGACCCAGTACTTC. Translation gives CASSPHLAGALQETQYF.

This clonotype was detected ten times or more. DNA for the CDR3: TGTGCCAGCAGCCCCAGGACTAGCGGGGGGGCAGATACGCAGTATTTT. Amino acids: CASSPRTSGGADTQYF. The chain employs TRBV7-9 and TRBJ2-3; the match to TRBD2 covers 15 bases. Germline CDR1 SEHNR, CDR2 FQNEAQ (reference sequence). The CDR3 spans 16 residues. V lost 5 bases, J lost 4 bases, and 4 bases stayed unmatched.

This clonotype appeared many times. The chain couples TRBV7-9 to TRBJ1-1; D remains ambiguous. Germline CDR1 SEHNR, CDR2 FQNEAQ (reference sequence). CDR3 length: 14 amino acids. The V gene lost 5 bases and the J gene lost 1 base, with 11 bases spanning the gap. The CDR3 loop is CASSPDRQNTEAFF. CDR3 DNA sequence: TGTGCCAGCAGCCCTGATCGACAGAACACTGAAGCTTTCTTT.

This clonotype was counted many times. The chain combines TRBV5-1 with TRBJ2-7; D not certain. Trimming took off 0 bases at V and 2 bases at J, with 9 bases between the two ends. This CDR3 contains 14 residues. The germline V gene has CDR1 SGHRS and CDR2 YFSETQ. The DNA for the CDR3 is TGCGCCAGCAGCTTGGGCCCAAGCACCTACGAGCAGTACTTC. It specifies CASSLGPSTYEQYF.

This clonotype was observed many times. This sequence joins TRBV20-1 and TRBJ1-1; no reliable D call. Germline V lookup: CDR1 DFQATT, CDR2 SNEGSKA (reference sequence). The CDR3 is 13 residues long. Trimming pared 4 bases from V and 0 bases from J, leaving 9 bases between. The CDR3 region is CSANWALNTEAFF. CDR3 coding DNA: TGCAGTGCTAACTGGGCATTGAACACTGAAGCTTTCTTT.

Ten or more counts support this clonotype. The rearrangement joins TRBV14 to TRBJ1-3, with D possibly being TRBD1 (5 bases). The germline gives CDR1 SGHDN, CDR2 FVKESK. The V end was cut by 5 bases, the J end by 3 bases, with 20 bases between. CDR3 length: 17 amino acids. CDR3 in amino acids: CASSAGPAGAFGNTIYF. CDR3 nucleotide sequence: TGTGCCAGCAGCGCAGGTCCAGCCGGGGCCTTTGGAAACACCATATATTTT.

This clonotype occurred many times. The gene calls are TRBV5-1 and TRBJ1-6; D unresolved. CDR1 is SGHRS and CDR2 is YFSETQ in the germline V gene. Deletions cut 0 bases from V and 3 bases from J, with 10 bases between. CDR3 length equals 16 residues. CDR3 DNA: TGCGCCAGCAGCTTGGGACCTAGAGGCTATAATTCACCCCTCCACTTT. It is translated as CASSLGPRGYNSPLHF.

This clonotype was seen at least ten times. V usage is TRBV25-1 and J usage is TRBJ2-3, with 12 bases matching TRBD2. The trim removed 7 bases at V and 6 bases at J, leaving 5 bases unmatched. Per the germline V gene, CDR1 is MGHDK and CDR2 is SYGVNS. This CDR3 is 14 amino acids long. This CDR3 reads CASKTSGGPDTQYF. The CDR3 nucleotides are TGTGCCAGCAAGACTAGCGGGGGCCCTGATACGCAGTATTTT.